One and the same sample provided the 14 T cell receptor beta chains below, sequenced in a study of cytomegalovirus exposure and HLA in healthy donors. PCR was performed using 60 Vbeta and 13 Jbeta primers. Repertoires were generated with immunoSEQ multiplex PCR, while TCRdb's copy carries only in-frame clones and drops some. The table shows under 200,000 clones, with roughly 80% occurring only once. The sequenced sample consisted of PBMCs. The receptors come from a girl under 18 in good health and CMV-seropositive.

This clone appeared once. Here the CDR3 DNA reads TGTGCCAGCAGCTTAGGGGCGGGAGGCGTGAATGAGCAGTTCTTC. It translates to CASSLGAGGVNEQFF. The chain combines TRBV7-3 with TRBJ2-1; TRBD2 matches 8 bases. The junction had 7 bases not matched to a gene; V was cut back by 2 bases and J by 7 bases. CDR1 SGHTA and CDR2 FQGTGA come from the germline V gene. The CDR3 extends over 15 amino acids.

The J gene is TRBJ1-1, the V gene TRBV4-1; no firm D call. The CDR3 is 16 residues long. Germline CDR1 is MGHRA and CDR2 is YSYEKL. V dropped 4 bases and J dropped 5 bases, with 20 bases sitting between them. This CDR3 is CASSLIAGSLGTEAFF. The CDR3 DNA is TGCGCCAGCAGCCTTATAGCGGGTTCCCTGGGGACTGAAGCTTTCTTT.

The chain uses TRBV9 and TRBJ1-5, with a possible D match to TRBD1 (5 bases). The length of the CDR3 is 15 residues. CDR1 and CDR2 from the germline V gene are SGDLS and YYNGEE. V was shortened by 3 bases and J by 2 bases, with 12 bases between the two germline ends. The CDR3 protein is CASSADPTGNQPQHF. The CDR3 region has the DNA TGTGCCAGCAGCGCAGACCCGACAGGCAATCAGCCCCAGCATTTT.

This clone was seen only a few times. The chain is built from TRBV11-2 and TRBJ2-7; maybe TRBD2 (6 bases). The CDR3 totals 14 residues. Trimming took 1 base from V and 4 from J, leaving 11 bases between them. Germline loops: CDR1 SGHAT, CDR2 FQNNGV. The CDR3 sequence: CASSLGGAIYEQYF. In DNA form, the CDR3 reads TGTGCCAGCAGCTTAGGCGGGGCTATATACGAGCAGTACTTC.

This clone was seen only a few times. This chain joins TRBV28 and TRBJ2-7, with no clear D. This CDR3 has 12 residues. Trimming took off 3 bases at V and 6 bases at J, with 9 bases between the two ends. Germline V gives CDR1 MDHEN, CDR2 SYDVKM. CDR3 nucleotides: TGTGCCAGCAGTTTTTTCCCGAGCGAGCAGTACTTC. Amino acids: CASSFFPSEQYF.

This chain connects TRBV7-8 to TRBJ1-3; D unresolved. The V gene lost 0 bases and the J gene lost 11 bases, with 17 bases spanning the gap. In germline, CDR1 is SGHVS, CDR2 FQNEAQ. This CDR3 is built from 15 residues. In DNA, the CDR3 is TGTGCCAGCAGCTTAGCGCGGTCGTCGATGGATCCCATATATTTT. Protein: CASSLARSSMDPIYF.

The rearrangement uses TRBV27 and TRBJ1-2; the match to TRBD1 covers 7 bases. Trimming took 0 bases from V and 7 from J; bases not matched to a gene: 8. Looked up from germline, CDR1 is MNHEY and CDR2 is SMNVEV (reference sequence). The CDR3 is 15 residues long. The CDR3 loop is CASSLSRQGIGGYTF. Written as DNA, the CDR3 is TGTGCCAGCAGTTTATCCCGACAGGGCATCGGTGGCTACACCTTC.

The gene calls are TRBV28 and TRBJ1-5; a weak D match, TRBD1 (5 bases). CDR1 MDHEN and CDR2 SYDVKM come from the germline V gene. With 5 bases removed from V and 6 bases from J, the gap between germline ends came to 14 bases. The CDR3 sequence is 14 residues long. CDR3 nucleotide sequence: TGTGCCAGCAGTCAAAGGGGATGGGGTCAGCCCCAGCATTTT. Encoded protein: CASSQRGWGQPQHF.

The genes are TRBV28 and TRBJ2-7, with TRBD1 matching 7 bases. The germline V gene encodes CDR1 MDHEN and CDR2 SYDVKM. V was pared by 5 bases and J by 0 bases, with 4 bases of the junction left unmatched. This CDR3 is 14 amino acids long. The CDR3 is CASSRGQSSYEQYF. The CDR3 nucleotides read TGTGCCAGCAGTCGGGGACAGAGCTCCTACGAGCAGTACTTC.

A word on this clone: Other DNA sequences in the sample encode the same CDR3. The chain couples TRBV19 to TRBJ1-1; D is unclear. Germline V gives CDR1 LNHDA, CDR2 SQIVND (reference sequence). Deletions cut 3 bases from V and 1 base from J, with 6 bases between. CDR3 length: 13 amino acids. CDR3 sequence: CASSIGRNTEAFF. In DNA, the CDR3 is TGTGCCAGTAGTATTGGCAGGAACACTGAAGCTTTCTTT.

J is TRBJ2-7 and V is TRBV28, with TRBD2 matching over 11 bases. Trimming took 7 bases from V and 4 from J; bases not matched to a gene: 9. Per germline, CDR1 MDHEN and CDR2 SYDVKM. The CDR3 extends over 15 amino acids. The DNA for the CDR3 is TGTGCCAGCACCCTAGCGGGAGGTACAAGGTACGAGCAGTACTTC. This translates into CASTLAGGTRYEQYF.

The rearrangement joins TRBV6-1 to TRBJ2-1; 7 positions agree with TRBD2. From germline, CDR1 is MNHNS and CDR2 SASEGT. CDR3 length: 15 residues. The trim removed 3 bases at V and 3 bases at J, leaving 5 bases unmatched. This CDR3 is CASSDKREFYNEQFF. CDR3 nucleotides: TGTGCCAGCAGTGACAAGCGGGAATTCTACAATGAGCAGTTCTTC.

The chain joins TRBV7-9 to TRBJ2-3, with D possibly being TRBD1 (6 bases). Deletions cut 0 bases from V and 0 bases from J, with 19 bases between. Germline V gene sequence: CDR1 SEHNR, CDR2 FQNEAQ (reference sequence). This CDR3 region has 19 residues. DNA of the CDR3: TGTGCCAGCAGCTTAGCAGGAGCGGTGGGGGCGCATAGCACAGATACGCAGTATTTT. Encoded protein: CASSLAGAVGAHSTDTQYF.

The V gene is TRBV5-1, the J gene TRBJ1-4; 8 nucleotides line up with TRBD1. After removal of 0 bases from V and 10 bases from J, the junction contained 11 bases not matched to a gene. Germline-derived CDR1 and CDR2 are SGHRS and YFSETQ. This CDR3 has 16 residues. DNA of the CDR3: TGCGCCAGCAGCTTGGCCCGACAGGGGTCGGGTGGAAAACTGTTTTTT. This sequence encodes CASSLARQGSGGKLFF.